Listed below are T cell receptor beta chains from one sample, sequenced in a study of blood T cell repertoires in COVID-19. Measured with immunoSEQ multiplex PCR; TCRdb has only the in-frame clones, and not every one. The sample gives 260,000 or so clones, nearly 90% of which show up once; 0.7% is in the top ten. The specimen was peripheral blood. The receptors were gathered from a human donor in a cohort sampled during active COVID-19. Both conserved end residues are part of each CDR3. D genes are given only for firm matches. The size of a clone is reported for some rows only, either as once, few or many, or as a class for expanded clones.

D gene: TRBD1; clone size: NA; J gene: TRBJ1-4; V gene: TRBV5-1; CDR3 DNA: TGCGCCAGCAGTGCGGGGACAGCAACTAATGAAAAACTGTTTTTT; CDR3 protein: CASSAGTATNEKLFF
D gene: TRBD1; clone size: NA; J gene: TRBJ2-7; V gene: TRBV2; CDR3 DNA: TGTGCCAGCAGCCCACTGAGAGGGACAGGCCGCTACGAGCAGTACTTC; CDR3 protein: CASSPLRGTGRYEQYF
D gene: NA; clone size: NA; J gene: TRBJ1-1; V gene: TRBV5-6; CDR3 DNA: TGTGCCAGCAGCTTAACAGCCTACACTGAAGCTTTCTTT; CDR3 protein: CASSLTAYTEAFF
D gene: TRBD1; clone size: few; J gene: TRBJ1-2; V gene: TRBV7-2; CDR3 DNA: TGTGCCAGCAGCCTGGAGACAGGGGATGATGGCTACACCTTC; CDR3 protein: CASSLETGDDGYTF
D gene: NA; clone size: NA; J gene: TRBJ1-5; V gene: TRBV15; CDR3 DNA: TGTGCCACCAGCAGAGAGGGTCCTGGAGGGCCCCAGCATTTT; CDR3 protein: CATSREGPGGPQHF
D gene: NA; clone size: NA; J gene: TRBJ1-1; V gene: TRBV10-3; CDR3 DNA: TGTGCCACGGGCGGGGGGCCCATGAACACTGAAGCTTTCTTT; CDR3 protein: CATGGGPMNTEAFF
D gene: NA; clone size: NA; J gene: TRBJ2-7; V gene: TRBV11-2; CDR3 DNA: TGTGCCAGCAGCTCTAGTTGGGGCGGCGAGCAGTACTTC; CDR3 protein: CASSSSWGGEQYF
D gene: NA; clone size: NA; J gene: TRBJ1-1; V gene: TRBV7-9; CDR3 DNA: TGTGCCAGCGGTTGGCGGTCGAACACTGAAGCTTTCTTT; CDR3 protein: CASGWRSNTEAFF
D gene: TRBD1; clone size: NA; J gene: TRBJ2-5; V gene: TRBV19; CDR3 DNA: TGTGCCAGTAGTATTTTCTTCCAGGGGGCTACATCCCTCCAAGAGACCCAGTACTTC; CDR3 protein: CASSIFFQGATSLQETQYF
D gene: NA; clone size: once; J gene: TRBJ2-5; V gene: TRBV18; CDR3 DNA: TGTGCCAGCTCTCCGAGGGGAGGTGGGGAGACCCAGTACTTC; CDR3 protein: CASSPRGGGETQYF
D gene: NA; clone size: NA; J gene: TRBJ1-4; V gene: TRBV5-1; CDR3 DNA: TGCGCCAGCAGCTTGGGTGGAGAACAAAATGAAAAACTGTTTTTT; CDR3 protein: CASSLGGEQNEKLFF
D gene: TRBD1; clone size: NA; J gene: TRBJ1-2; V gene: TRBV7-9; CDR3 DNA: TGTGCCAGCAGCTTCCTGGACAGGGGGGTCTATGGCTACACCTTC; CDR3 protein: CASSFLDRGVYGYTF
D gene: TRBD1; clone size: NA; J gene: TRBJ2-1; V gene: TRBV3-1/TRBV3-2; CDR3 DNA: TGTGCCAGCAGCTCTAACAGGGGCCGAAGGCGGGATGAGCAGTTCTTC; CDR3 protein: CASSSNRGRRRDEQFF
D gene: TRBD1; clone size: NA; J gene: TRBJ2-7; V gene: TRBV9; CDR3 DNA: TGTGCCAGCAGCGCGATGGACAGGTCAGACTACGAGCAGTACTTC; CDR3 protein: CASSAMDRSDYEQYF
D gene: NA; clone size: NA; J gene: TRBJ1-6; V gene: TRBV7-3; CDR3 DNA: TGTGCCAGTGCAACGCAGTATAATTCACCCCTCCACTTT; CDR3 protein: CASATQYNSPLHF
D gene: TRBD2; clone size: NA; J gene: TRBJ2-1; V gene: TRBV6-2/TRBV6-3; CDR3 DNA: TGTGCCAGCAGTCTTACCGCTGGACTAGCGGGAGACGGCTCATACAATGAGCAGTTCTTC; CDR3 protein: CASSLTAGLAGDGSYNEQFF
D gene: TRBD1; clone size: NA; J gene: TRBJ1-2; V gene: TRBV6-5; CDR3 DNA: TGTGCCAGCAGTTACTCGAGAGGGACAGGGACCGGCTACACCTTC; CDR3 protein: CASSYSRGTGTGYTF
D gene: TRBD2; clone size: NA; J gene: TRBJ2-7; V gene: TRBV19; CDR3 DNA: TGTGCCAGTAGCAGAGCGGGGGGGTCTGACGAGCAGTACTTC; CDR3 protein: CASSRAGGSDEQYF
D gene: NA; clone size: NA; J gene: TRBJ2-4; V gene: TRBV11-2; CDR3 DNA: TGTGCCAGCAGATCTATCCGTCGGACAGCGAAAAACATTCAGTACTTC; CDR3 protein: CASRSIRRTAKNIQYF
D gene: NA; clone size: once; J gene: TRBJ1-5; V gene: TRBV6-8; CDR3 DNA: TGTGCCAGCAGTTACCCCTCGTCTACCATCATATCCCATAGCAATCAGCCCCAGCATTTT; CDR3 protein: CASSYPSSTIISHSNQPQHF
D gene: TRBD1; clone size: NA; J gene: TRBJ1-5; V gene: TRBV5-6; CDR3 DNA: TGTGCCAGCAGCTCGGGACAGGGAGATCAGCCCCAGCATTTT; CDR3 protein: CASSSGQGDQPQHF
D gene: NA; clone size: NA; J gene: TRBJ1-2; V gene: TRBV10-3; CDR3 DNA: TGTGCCATCAGTGAGTCTAAAGGGGATGGCTACACCTTC; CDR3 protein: CAISESKGDGYTF
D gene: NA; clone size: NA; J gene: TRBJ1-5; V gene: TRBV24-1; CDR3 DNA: TGTGCCACACGACAGGAAAATCAGCCCCAGCATTTT; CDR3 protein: CATRQENQPQHF
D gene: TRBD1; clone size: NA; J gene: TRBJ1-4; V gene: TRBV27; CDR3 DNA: TGTGCCAGCAGTCCCAGGGGGCAGTTGACTAATGAAAAACTGTTTTTT; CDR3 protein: CASSPRGQLTNEKLFF
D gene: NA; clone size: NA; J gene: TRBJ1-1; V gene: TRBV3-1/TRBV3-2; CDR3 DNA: TGTGCCAGCAGCTCGGCCGGGGGACGTGGTGAAGCTTTCTTT; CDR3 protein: CASSSAGGRGEAFF
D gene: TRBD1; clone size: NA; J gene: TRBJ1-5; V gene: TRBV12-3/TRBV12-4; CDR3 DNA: TGTGCCAGCAGAGACCCGGGACAGGGAATACATTTT; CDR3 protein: CASRDPGQGIHF
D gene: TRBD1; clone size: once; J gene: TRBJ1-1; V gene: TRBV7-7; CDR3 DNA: TGTGCCAGCAGCCCGGACAGGGTCACTGAAGCTTTCTTT; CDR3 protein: CASSPDRVTEAFF
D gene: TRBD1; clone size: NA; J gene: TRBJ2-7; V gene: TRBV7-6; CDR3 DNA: TGTGCCAGCAGCTTGATTGGGACAGAGAACGAGCAGTACTTC; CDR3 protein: CASSLIGTENEQYF
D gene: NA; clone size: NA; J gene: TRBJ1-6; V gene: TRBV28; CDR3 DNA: TGTGCCAGCAGTTCGGCCCTGGGACAATCCCTCCACTTT; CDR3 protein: CASSSALGQSLHF
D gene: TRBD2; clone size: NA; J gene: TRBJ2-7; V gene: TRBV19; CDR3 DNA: TGTGCCAGTAGTATGACTAGCGGGCTCTACGAGCAGTACTTC; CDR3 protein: CASSMTSGLYEQYF
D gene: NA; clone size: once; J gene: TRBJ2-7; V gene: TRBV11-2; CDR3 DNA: TGTGCCAGCAGCTTAGATGCACAGCTTACCCTACATACCTACGAGCAGTACTTC; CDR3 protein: CASSLDAQLTLHTYEQYF
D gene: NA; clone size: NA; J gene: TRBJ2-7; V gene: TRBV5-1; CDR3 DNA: TGCGCCAGCACCTGGGGCCACGAGCAGTACTTC; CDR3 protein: CASTWGHEQYF
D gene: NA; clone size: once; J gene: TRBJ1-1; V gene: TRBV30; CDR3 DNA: TGTGCCTGGAGTAAACTGAGACAGGACACTGAAGCTTTCTTT; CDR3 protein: CAWSKLRQDTEAFF
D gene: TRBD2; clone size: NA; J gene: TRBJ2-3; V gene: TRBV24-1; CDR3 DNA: TGTGCCACCAGTGATTCTCGACTAGCGGGAGTCGGGGCAGATACGCAGTATTTT; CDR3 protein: CATSDSRLAGVGADTQYF
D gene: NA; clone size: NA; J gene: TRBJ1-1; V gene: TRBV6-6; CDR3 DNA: TGTGCCAGCAGCGTTTCTGTGACTGAAGCTTTCTTT; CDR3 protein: CASSVSVTEAFF
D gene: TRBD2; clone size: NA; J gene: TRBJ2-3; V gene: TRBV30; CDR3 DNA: TGTGCCTGGAGTTCGAGGCGGGGGGTAAGAGATACGCAGTATTTT; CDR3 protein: CAWSSRRGVRDTQYF
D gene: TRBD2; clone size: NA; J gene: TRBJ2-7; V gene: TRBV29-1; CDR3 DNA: TGCAGCGCCCGGGAGGGGGGTCCAGGCTACGAGCAGTACTTC; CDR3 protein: CSAREGGPGYEQYF
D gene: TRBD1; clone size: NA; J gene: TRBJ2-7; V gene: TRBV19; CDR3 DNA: TGTGCCAGTAGTATAGTAAAACAGGGGGCGCGAGAGCAGTACTTC; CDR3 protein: CASSIVKQGAREQYF
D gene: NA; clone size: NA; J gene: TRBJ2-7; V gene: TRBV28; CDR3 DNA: TGTGCCAGCAGTCCCCTATTTGGGACTGACTACGAGCAGTACTTC; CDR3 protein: CASSPLFGTDYEQYF
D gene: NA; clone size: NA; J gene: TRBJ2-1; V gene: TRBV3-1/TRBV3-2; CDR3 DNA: TGTGCCAGCAGCCAAACGGGAAGCTCCTACAATGAGCAGTTCTTC; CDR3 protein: CASSQTGSSYNEQFF
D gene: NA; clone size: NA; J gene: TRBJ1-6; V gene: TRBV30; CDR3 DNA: TGTGCCTGGTCCCTTTTGGGGGCAAATAATTCACCCCTCCACTTT; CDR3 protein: CAWSLLGANNSPLHF
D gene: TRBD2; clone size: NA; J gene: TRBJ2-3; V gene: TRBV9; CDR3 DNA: TGTGCCAGCAGCCCCGGACTAGCGGGGGGATACACAGATACGCAGTATTTT; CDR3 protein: CASSPGLAGGYTDTQYF
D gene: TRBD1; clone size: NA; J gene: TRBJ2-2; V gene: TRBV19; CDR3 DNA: TGTGCCAGTAGTGACCCCACTATACGTGGGACAGCTGCGAACACCGGGGAGCTGTTTTTT; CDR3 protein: CASSDPTIRGTAANTGELFF
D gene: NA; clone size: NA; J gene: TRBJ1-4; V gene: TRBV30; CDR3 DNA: TGTGCCTGGAGTGTACGAGCCGAGGAAAAACTGTTTTTT; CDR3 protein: CAWSVRAEEKLFF
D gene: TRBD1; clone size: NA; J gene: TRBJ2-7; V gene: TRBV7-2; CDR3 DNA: TGTGCCAGCAGCCCCCAAGGACAGGGGAGATCCTACGAGCAGTACTTC; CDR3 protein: CASSPQGQGRSYEQYF
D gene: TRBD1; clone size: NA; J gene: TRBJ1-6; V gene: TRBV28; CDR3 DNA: TGTGCCAGCAGTTTATCCGGGACAGCTAATTCACCCCTCCACTTT; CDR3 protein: CASSLSGTANSPLHF
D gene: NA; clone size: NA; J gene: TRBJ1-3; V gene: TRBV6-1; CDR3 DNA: TGTGCCAGCAGTGAAGGACAGAGCTCTGGAAACACCATATATTTT; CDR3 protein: CASSEGQSSGNTIYF
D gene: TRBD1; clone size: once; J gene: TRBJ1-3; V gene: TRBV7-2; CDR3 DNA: TGTGCCAGCAGCTCCGGGACAGGGATTGGAAACACCATATATTTT; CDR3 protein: CASSSGTGIGNTIYF
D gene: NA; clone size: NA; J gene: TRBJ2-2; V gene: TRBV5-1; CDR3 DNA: TGCGCCAGCGGCGACAGGAACACCGGGGAGCTGTTTTTT; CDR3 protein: CASGDRNTGELFF
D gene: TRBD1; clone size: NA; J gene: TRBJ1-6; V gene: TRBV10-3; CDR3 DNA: TGTGCCATCAGTGAGGCAAAGGACAGGGGGCTTCGTAGTTCACCCCTCCACTTT; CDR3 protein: CAISEAKDRGLRSSPLHF
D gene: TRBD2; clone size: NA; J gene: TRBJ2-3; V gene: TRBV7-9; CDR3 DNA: TGTGCCAGCAGCCCTGGACTAGCGGGGGGGATGACAGATACGCAGTATTTT; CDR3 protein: CASSPGLAGGMTDTQYF
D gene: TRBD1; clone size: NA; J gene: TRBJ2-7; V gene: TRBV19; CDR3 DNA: TGTGCCAGCTCAGGACAGGGAAATTCATACGAGCAGTACTTC; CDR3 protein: CASSGQGNSYEQYF
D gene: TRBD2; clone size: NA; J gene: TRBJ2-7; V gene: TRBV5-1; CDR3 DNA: TGCGCCAGCAGCCTTAGCGGGGCCCTCTACGAGCAGTACTTC; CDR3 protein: CASSLSGALYEQYF